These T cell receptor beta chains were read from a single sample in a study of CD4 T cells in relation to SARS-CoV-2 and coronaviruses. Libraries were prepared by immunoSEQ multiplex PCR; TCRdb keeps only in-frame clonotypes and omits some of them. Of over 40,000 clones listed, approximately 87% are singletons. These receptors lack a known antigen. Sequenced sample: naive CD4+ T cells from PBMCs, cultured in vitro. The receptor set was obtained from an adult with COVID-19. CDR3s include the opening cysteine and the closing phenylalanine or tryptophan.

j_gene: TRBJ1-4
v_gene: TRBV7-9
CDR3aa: CASSLPINEKLFF

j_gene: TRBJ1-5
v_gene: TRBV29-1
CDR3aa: CSVEEGGRNQPQHF

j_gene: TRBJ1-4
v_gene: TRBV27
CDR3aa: CASSFVGTAGEKLFF

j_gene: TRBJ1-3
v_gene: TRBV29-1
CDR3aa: CSVRGDTIYF

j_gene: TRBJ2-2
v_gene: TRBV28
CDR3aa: CASRTGVIGELFF

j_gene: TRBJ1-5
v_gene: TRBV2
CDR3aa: CASSVRDPPGQPQHF

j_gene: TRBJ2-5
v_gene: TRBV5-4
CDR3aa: CASSPATETQYF

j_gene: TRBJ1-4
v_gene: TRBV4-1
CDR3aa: CASSQVGGTNEKLFF

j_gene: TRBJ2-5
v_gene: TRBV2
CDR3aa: CASSALTDVRKETQYF

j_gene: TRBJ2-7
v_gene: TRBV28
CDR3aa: CASTSGQGTYEQYF

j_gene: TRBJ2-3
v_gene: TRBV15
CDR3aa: CATSRGSGSATDTQYF

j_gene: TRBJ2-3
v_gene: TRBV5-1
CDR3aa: CASSLKAGAGTDTQYF

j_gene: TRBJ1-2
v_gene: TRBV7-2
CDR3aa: CASNPGLVDYGYTF

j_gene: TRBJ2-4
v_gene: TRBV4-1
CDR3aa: CASSEPDRVGNIQYF

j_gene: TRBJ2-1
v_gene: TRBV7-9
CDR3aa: CASSTNTVPSDLF

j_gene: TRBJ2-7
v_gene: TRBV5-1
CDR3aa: CASSLSGSSYEQYF

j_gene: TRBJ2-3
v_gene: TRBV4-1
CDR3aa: CASSQGVVGLAGGDTQYF

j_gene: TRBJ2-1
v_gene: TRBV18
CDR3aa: CASSSGASEDNEQFF

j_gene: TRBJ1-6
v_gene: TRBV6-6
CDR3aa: CASSYSSRGEGSPLHF

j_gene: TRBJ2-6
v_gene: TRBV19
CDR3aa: CATRGIHGANVLTF

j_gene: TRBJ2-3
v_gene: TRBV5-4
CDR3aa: CASSLPSESTDTQYF

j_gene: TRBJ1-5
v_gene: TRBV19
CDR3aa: CASSISYSGRGRQPQHF

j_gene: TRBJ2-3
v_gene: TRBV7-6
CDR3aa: CASSPGPATGYSTDTQYF

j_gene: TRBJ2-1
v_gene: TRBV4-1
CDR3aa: CASSPKGKTSGRQSWSYNEQFF

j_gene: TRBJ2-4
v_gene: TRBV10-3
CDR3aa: CAISRTPTEFKNIQYF

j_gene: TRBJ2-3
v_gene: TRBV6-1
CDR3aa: CASSDGLNRQKTDTQYF

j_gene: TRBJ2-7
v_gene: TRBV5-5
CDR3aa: CASNDATGWIYSYEQYF

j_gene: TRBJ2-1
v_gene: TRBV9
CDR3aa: CASSVADFPVVF

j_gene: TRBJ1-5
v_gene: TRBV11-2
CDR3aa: CASALGQLNQPQHF

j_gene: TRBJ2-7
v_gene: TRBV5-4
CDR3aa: CASSLGGGVSYEQYF